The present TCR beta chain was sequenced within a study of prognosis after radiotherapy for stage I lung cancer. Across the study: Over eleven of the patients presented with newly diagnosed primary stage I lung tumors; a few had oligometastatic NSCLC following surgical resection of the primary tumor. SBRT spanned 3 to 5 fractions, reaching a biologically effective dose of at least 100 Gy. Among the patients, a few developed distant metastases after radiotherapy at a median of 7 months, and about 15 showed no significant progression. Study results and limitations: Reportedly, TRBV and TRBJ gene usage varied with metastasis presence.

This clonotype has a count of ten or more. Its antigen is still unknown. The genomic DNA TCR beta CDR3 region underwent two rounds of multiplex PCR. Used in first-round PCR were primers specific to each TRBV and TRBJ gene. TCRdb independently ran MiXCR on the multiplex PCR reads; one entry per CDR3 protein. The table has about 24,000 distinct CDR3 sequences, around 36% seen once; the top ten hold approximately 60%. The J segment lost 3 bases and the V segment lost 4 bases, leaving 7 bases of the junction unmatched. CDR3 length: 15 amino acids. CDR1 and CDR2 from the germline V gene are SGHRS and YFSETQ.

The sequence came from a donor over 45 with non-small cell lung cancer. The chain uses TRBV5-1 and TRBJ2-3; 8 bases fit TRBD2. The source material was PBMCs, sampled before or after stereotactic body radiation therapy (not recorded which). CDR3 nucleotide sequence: TGCGCCAGCAGCACCGGGACTAGAAGAACAGATACGCAGTATTTT. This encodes CASSTGTRRTDTQYF.